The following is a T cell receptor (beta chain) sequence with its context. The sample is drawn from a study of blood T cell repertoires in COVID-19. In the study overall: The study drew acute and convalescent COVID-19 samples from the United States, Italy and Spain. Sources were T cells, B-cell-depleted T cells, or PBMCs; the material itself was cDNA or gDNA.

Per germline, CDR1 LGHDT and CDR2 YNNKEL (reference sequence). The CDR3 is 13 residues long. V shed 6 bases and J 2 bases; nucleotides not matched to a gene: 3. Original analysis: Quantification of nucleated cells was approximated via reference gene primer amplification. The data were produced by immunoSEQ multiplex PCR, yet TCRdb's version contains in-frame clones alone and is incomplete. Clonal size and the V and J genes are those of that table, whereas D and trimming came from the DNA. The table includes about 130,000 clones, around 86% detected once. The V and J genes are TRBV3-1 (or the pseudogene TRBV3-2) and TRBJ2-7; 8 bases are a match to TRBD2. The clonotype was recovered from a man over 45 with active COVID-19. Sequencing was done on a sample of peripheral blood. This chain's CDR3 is CASRSGLAYEQYF. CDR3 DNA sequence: TGTGCCAGCAGGTCGGGACTAGCCTACGAGCAGTACTTC.